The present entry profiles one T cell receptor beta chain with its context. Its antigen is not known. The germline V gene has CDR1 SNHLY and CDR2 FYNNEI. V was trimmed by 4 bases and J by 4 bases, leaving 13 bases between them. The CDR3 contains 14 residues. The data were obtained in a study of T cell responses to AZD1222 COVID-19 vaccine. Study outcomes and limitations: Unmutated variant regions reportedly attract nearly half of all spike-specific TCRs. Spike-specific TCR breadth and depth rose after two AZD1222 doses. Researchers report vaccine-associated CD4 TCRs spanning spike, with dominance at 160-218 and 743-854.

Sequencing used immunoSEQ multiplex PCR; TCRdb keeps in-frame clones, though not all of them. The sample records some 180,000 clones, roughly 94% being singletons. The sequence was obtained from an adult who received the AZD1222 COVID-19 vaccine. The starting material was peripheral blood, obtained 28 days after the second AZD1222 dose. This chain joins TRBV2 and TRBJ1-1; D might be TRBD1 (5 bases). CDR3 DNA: TGTGCCAGCAGTGGGGGCCAGGTCGTCACTGAAGCTTTCTTT. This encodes CASSGGQVVTEAFF.